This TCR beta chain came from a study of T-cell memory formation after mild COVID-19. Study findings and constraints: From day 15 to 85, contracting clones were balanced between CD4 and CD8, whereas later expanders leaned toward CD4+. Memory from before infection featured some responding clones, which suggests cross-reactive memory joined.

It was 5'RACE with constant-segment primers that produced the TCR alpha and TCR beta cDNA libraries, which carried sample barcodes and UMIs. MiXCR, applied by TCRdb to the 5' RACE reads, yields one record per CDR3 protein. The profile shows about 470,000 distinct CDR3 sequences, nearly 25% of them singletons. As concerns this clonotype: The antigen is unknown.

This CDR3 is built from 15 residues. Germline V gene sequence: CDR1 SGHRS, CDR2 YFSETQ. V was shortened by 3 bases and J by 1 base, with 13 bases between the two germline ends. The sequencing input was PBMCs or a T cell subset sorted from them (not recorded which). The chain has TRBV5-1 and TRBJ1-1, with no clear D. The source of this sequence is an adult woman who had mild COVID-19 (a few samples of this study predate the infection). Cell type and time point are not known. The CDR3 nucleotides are TGCGCCAGCAGCTCCGCGGGCACCCGGAACACTGAAGCTTTCTTT. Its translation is CASSSAGTRNTEAFF.